This TCR beta chain is drawn from a study of T cell responses to AZD1222 COVID-19 vaccine (dated by TCRdb to the early 2020s). Regarding the complete study: AZD1222 recipients with second doses at about 4 weeks or about 12 weeks were pooled, because spike-specific TCR depth and breadth did not differ between schedules. Enrollment into the trials was organized by age into subgroups of 18-55, 56-69 and 70-plus years, and those subgroups contained approximately 160, 26 and 62 TCR-sequenced participants, respectively. A total of about 230 trial participants underwent TCR sequencing, of whom 207 received two doses of AZD1222 and about 25 received two doses of the MenACWY control vaccine. Results the study describes overall, beyond this receptor: Because no samples from the day 14 peak response were available, repertoires could be characterized only after the peak T cell response. After two AZD1222 doses, spike-specific TCR breadth and depth were significantly higher than at day 0 and than in MenACWY recipients. Most participants were white British and females outnumbered males, and the authors suggested that clonal diversity may have been underestimated. Conclusions about previously exposed vaccinees are limited, since just five to seven AZD1222 recipients were seropositive for SARS-CoV-2 at baseline. The 56-69-year group was small, and its depth increase did not reach significance, likely because of low power. CD4 TCRs associated with the vaccine covered the entire spike protein, and the dominant responses were in regions 160-218 and 743-854. Reportedly, almost half of the unique spike-specific TCRs recognized epitopes lying outside the regions that are mutated in the B.1.351 and B.1.1.7 variants.

Counted from cysteine to phenylalanine, this CDR3 has 14 amino acids. CDR3 DNA only is kept here, 42 bases in frame from base 1. CDR1 and CDR2, per the germline V gene, are LGHNA and YSLEER. Ends trimmed: V by 1 base, J by 7 bases; bases unmatched to a gene: 5. In regard to this clone: Which antigen it targets is not known. No clone much larger than this one lies a single base away; base qualities are absent.

The time point label here, explained by the study, means: baseline before first vaccination. The vaccinee samples were drawn from two UK trials, COV001 and COV002, one of which was a single-blind randomized controlled phase 2/3 trial testing AZD1222 (ChAdOx1 nCoV-19) in healthy adults. For TCRbeta chain sequencing, PBMC samples were collected from trial participants at day 0 and at day 28 after the second dose. The CDR3 regions of human TCRbeta chains were analyzed by immunosequencing. From the authors' description of their analysis: TCRs in the repertoires were compared against a reference library of SARS-CoV-2-specific TCRs that had been generated with the MIRA antigen-specificity platform. Breadth was defined as the fraction of unique TCRs that were SARS-CoV-2-associated. Depth was defined as the fraction of total T cells that were SARS-CoV-2-associated. Using the MIRA data, each spike-specific TCR was assigned both to the spike region to which the TCR was reactive and to a CD4 or CD8 class. Log10-transformed breadth and depth values were compared by one-way ANOVA with Sidak's multiple comparisons tests. TCRdb mirrors the immuneACCESS table, restricted to in-frame sequences. Some clones are absent from its copies; in checked studies, under half trace to an unresolved V gene, and the reason for the others is unknown. V, J and clone size are taken as reported in that table, and D and trimming were inferred from the DNA itself. The sample data list 77,000 or so clones, and around 88% of these were observed just once. Together, the top ten hold less than 20% of the sample.

The clonotype comes from an adult in good health. The source material was peripheral blood, sampled on day 0 of AZD1222 vaccination. This chain joins TRBV4-3 to TRBJ1-2; TRBD1 lines up with 8 middle nucleotides. The sequence in DNA is TGCGCCAGCAGCCAAGGGACAGGGCGATTTGGCTACACCTTC. Translated, it gives CASSQGTGRFGYTF.